The 7 T cell receptor beta chains reported below all come from one sample, sequenced in a study of blood T cells in healthy people across ages (dated by TCRdb to between 2015 and 2017). The library was obtained by 5' RACE. Sequencing took place on an Illumina HiSeq 2500. A second PCR of about 7 to 12 cycles was performed with a sample-barcoded 5' primer and a J-beta primer mix. The raw public data were reprocessed by TCRdb itself: fastp quality trimming at Q25, MiXCR clonotype calling, in-frame beta chains only. Each entry merges the rows of one CDR3 protein and shows their most common DNA and genes. This sample lists roughly 800,000 distinct CDR3 sequences; approximately 25% were detected once. Under 4.5% of the sample rests with the top ten. These same data were also listed under a study on T cells of mothers and their children.

Specimen: blood. The receptors were sampled from a boy between 10 and 17 years old in good health.

This clonotype has just a few counts. The chain combines TRBV29-1 with TRBJ1-1; D may be TRBD1 (6 bases). CDR1 and CDR2 (germline): SQVTM, ANQGSEA. V lost 6 bases to trimming and J lost 0 bases, with 11 bases between them. The CDR3 length is 13 residues. CDR3 sequence: CSVWTAMNTEAFF. The CDR3 bases are TGCAGCGTGTGGACAGCCATGAACACTGAAGCTTTCTTT.

The rearrangement uses TRBV29-1 and TRBJ2-1; 13 bases line up with TRBD2. CDR1 and CDR2 (germline): SQVTM, ANQGSEA. Germline trimming cut 4 bases from V and 10 bases from J; bases unmatched to any gene: 7. The length of the CDR3 is 14 residues. CDR3 protein: CSVGLAGGALEQFF. The CDR3, as DNA: TGCAGCGTTGGACTAGCGGGGGGCGCCTTGGAGCAGTTCTTC.

This clonotype was seen a few times. This chain links TRBV6-1 with TRBJ2-5; D ambiguous. V lost 3 bases, J lost 7 bases, and 15 bases lay in between. Germline V gives CDR1 MNHNS, CDR2 SASEGT. This CDR3 has 14 amino acids. The CDR3: CASSEWLPPGTQYF. The CDR3, as DNA: TGTGCCAGCAGTGAGTGGCTACCCCCCGGGACCCAGTACTTC.

This clonotype was seen many times. CDR3 amino acids: CASSQIEAGEYEQYF. CDR3 in DNA: TGTGCCAGCAGCCAAATCGAAGCGGGGGAATACGAGCAGTACTTC. The V gene is TRBV7-2, the J gene TRBJ2-7; 8 nucleotides match TRBD2. Trimming removed 5 bases from V and 4 bases from J; junction bases left unmatched: 10. Germline V gives CDR1 SGHTA, CDR2 FQGNSA. The CDR3 is 15 amino acids.

The chain uses TRBV7-8 and TRBJ2-6; no definite D call. Germline V gene data show CDR1 as SGHVS and CDR2 as FQNEAQ. The CDR3 totals 19 residues. Trimming removed 5 bases from V and 2 bases from J, with 22 bases in between. The CDR3 bases are TGTGCCAGCAGCCCGTCGAGTGGTAGGGAAAGGCCTGGGGCCAACGTCCTGACTTTC. Translated: CASSPSSGRERPGANVLTF. The variable domain in full, with the rest retrieved from reference TRBV7-8 and TRBJ2-6, is GAGVSQSPRYKVAKRGQDVALRCDPISGHVSLFWYQQALGQGPEFLTYFQNEAQLDKSGLPSDRFFAERPEGSVSTLKIQRTQQEDSAVYLCASSPSSGRERPGANVLTFGAGSRLTVL.

The V gene is TRBV9, the J gene TRBJ2-5, with D possibly TRBD2 on 6 matching bases. TRBJ2-1 explains the end of the DNA better; the J call may be wrong. This CDR3 comprises 12 residues. Germline CDR1 SGDLS, CDR2 YYNGEE. CDR3 in DNA: TGTGCCAGCAGCCGATACGGGGGTGAGCAGTTCTTC. Its translation: CASSRYGGEQFF.

This rearrangement joins TRBV2 to TRBJ1-5; the D gene is possibly TRBD1 (5 bases). Trimming removed 2 bases at V and 6 bases at J, with 11 bases between. Germline CDR1 and CDR2: SNHLY and FYNNEI. The CDR3 length is 14 residues. The CDR3 loop is CASSEKTARQPQHF. CDR3 coding DNA: TGTGCCAGCAGTGAAAAGACAGCCCGTCAGCCCCAGCATTTT.